The following is a T cell receptor (beta chain) sequence with its context. It was with 60 Vbeta and 13 Jbeta primers that the PCR ran. Clones were sequenced by immunoSEQ multiplex PCR, and TCRdb holds only the in-frame ones, with some missing. Here the sample spans about 130,000 clones, approximately 80% being singletons. The CDR3 has 12 amino acids. Germline assignment: CDR1 SGHNT and CDR2 YENEEA. Trimming cost V 3 bases and J 5 bases, with 8 bases left between them. This sample stems from a study of cytomegalovirus exposure and HLA in healthy donors. This chain joins TRBV11-3 and TRBJ2-7; D possibly corresponds to TRBD2 (5 bases). The sequence was collected from a male donor in good health and CMV-seropositive. What was sequenced was PBMCs. The CDR3 nucleotides read TGTGCCAGCAGCTTTTCCGGGGACGAGCAGTACTTC. Translating gives CASSFSGDEQYF.